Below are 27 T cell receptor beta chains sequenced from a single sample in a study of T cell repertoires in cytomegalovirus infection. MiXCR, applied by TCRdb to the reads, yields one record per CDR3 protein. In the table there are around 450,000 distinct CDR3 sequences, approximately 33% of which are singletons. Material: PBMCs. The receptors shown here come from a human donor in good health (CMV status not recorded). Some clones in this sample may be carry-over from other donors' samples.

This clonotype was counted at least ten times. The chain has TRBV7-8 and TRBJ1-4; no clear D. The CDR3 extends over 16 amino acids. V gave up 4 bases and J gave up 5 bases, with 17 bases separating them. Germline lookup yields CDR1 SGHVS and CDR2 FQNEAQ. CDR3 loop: CASSSRSGGQNEKLFF. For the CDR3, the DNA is TGTGCCAGCAGCTCTCGCTCGGGCGGGCAAAATGAAAAACTGTTTTTT.

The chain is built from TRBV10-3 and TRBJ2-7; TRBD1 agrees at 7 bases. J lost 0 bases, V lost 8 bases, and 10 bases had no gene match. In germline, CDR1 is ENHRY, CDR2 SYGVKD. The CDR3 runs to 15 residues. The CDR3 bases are TGTGCCATCTCCCTCTCGGGACAGAGCTCCTACGAGCAGTACTTC. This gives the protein CAISLSGQSSYEQYF.

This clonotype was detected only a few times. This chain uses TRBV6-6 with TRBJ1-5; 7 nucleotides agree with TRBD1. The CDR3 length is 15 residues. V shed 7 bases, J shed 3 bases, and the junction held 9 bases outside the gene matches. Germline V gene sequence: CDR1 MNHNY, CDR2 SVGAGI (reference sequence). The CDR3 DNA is TGTGCCAGCAAAGTACAGGGGACACACAATCAGCCCCAGCATTTT. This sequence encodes CASKVQGTHNQPQHF.

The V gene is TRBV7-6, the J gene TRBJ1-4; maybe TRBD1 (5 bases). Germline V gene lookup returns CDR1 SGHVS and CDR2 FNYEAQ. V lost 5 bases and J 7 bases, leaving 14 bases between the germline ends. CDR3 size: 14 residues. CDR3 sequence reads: CASSQAGASEKLFF. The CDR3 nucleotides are TGTGCCAGCAGCCAGGCCGGGGCCAGTGAAAAACTGTTTTTT.

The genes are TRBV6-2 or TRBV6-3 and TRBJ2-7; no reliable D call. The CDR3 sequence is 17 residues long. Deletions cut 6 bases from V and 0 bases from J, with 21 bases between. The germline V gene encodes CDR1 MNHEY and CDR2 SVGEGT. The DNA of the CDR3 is TGTGCCAGCAGCCTACCCCTAACAGAAAATAACTCCTACGAGCAGTACTTC. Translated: CASSLPLTENNSYEQYF.

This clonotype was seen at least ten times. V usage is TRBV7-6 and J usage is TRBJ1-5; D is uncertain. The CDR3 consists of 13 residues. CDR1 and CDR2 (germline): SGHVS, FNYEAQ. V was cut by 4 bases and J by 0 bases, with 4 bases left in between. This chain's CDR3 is CASSSNSNQPQHF. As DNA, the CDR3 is TGTGCCAGCAGCTCGAATAGCAATCAGCCCCAGCATTTT.

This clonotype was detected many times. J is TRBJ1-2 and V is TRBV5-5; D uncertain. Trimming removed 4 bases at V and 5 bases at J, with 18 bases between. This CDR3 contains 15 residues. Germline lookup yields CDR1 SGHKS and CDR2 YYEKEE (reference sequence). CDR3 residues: CASSLNREALYGYTF. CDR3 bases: TGTGCCAGCAGCCTGAATCGGGAAGCCCTTTATGGCTACACCTTC.

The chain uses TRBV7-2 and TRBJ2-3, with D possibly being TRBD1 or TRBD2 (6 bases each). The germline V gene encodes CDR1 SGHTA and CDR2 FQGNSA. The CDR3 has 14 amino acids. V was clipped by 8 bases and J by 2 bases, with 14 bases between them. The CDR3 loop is CASEVGGLTDTQYF. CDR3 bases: TGTGCCAGCGAGGTAGGGGGGCTCACAGATACGCAGTATTTT. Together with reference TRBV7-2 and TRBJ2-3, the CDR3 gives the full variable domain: GAGVSQSPSNKVTEKGKDVELRCDPISGHTALYWYRQSLGQGLEFLIYFQGNSAPDKSGLPSDRFSAERTGGSVSTLTIQRTQQEDSAVYLCASEVGGLTDTQYFGPGTRLTVL.

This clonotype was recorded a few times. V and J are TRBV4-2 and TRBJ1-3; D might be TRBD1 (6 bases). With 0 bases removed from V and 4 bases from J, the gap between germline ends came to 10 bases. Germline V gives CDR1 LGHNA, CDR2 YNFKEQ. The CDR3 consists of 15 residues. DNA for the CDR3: TGTGCCAGCAGCCAAGAGACAGGCCTCGGAAACACCATATATTTT. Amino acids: CASSQETGLGNTIYF.

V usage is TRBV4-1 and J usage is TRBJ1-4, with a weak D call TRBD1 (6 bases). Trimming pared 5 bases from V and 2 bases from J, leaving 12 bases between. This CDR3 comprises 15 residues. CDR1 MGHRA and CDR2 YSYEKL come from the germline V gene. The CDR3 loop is CASSTPGATNEKLFF. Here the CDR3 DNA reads TGCGCCAGCAGCACGCCGGGGGCCACTAATGAAAAACTGTTTTTT.

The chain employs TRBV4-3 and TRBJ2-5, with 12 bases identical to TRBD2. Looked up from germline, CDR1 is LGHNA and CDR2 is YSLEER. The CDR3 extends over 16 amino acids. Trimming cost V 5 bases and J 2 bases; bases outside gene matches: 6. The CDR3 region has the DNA TGCGCCAGCAGCGCCACGACTAGCGGGAGACAAGAGACCCAGTACTTC. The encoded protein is CASSATTSGRQETQYF.

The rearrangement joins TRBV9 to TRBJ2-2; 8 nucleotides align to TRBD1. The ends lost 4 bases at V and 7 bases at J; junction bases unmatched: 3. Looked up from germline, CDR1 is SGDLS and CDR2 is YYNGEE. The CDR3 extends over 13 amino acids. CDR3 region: CASSLQGVGELFF. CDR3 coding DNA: TGTGCCAGCAGCCTACAGGGGGTCGGGGAGCTGTTTTTT.

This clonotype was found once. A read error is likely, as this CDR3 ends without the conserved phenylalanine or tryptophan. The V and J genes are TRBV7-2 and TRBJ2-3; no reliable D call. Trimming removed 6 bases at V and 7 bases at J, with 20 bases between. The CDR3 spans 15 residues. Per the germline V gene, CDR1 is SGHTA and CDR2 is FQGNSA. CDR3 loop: CASRTDQNRPYTQYL. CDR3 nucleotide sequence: TGTGCCAGCAGAACAGACCAGAACAGACCATATACGCAGTATTTG.

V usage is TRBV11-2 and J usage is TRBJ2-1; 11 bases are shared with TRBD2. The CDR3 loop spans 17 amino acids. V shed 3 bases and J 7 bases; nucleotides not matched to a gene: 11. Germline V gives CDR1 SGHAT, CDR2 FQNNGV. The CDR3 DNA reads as TGTGCCAGCAGCTTGGGGCTAGCGGGGGGCCGGGGAAATGAGCAGTTCTTC. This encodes CASSLGLAGGRGNEQFF. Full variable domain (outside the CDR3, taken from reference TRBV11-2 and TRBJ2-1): EAGVAQSPRYKIIEKRQSVAFWCNPISGHATLYWYQQILGQGPKLLIQFQNNGVVDDSQLPKDRFSAERLKGVDSTLKIQPAKLEDSAVYLCASSLGLAGGRGNEQFFGPGTRLTVL.

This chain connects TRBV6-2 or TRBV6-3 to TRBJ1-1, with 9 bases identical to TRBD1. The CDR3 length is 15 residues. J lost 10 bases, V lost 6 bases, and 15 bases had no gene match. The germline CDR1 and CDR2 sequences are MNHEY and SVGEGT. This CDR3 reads CASSHPGTGLFGAFF. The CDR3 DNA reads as TGTGCCAGCAGCCACCCCGGGACAGGGTTGTTTGGAGCTTTCTTT.

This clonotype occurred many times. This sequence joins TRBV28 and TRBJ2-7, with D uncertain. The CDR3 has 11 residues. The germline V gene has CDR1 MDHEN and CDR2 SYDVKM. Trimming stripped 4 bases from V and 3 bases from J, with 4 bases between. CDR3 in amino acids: CASSWGYEQYF. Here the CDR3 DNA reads TGTGCCAGCAGTTGGGGCTACGAGCAGTACTTC.

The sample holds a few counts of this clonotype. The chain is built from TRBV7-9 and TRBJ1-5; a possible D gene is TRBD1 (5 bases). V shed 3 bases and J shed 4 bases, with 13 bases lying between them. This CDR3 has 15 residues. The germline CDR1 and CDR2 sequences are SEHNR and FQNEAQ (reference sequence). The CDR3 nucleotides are TGTGCCAGCAGCTTGGGTCAGGGTTGGAATCAGCCCCAGCATTTT. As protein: CASSLGQGWNQPQHF.

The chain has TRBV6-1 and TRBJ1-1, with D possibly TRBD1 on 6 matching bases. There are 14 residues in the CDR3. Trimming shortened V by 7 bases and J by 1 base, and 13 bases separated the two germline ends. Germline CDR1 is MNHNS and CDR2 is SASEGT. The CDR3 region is CASTLEGGNTEAFF. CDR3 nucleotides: TGTGCCAGCACGCTGGAGGGGGGGAACACTGAAGCTTTCTTT.

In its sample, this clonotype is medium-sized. The chain's CDR3 is CASRTQGANYGYTF. The CDR3 nucleotides are TGTGCCAGCAGGACACAGGGGGCTAACTATGGCTACACCTTC. This chain joins TRBV27 and TRBJ1-2; TRBD1 matches 8 bases. Germline lookup yields CDR1 MNHEY and CDR2 SMNVEV (reference sequence). The CDR3 loop spans 14 amino acids. Unmatched junction bases numbered 3, after V lost 6 bases and J lost 0 bases.

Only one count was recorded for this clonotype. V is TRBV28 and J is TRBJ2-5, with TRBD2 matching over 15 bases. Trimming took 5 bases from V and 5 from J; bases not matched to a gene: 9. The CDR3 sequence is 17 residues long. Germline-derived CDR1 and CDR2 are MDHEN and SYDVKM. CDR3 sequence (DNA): TGTGCCAGCAGTCCAGGGACTAGCGGGGGGATAGTGGAGACCCAGTACTTC. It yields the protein CASSPGTSGGIVETQYF.

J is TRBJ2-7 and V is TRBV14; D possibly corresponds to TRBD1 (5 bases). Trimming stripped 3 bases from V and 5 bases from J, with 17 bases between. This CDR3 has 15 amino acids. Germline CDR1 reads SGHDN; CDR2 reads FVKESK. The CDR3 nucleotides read TGTGCCAGCAGCCAGTCAGGGTGGGCCCGCCACGAGCAGTACTTC. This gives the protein CASSQSGWARHEQYF.

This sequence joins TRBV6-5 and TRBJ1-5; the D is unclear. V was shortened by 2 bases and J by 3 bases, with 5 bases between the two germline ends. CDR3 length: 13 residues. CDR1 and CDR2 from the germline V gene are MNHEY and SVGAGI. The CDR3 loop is CASSYQANQPQHF. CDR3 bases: TGTGCCAGCAGTTACCAGGCCAATCAGCCCCAGCATTTT.

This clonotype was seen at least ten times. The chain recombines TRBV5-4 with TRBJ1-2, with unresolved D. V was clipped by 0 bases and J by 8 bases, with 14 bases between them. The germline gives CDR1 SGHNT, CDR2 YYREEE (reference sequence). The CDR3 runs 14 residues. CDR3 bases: TGTGCCAGCAGCTTGGCGGTCACCAGTTTCGGCTACACCTTC. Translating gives CASSLAVTSFGYTF.

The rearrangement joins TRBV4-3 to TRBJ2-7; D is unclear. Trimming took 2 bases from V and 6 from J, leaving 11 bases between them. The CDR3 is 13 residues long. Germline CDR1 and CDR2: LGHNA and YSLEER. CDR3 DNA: TGCGCCAGCAGCCAATTCAGTACGTCCGAGCAGTACTTC. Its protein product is CASSQFSTSEQYF.

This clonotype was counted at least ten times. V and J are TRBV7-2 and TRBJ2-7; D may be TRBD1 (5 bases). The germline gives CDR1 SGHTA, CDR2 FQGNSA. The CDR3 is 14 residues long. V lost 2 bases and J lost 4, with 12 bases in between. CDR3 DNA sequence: TGTGCCAGCAGCTTACTTAAGGGGTGGTACGAGCAGTACTTC. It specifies CASSLLKGWYEQYF.

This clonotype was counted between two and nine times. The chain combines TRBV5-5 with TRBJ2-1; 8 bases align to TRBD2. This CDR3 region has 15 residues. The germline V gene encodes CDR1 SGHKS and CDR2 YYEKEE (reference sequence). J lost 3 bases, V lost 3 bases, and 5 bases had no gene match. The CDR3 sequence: CASSSSGGHYNEQFF. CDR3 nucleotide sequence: TGTGCCAGCAGCTCTTCGGGGGGGCACTACAATGAGCAGTTCTTC.

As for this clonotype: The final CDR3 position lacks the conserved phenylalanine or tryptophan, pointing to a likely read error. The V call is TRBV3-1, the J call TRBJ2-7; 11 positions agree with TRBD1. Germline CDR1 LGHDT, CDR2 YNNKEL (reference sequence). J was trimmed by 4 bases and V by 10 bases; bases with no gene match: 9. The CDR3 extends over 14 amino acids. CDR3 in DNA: TGTGCCACTACGCGGGGACAGGGGGTGTACGAGCAGTACTTA. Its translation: CATTRGQGVYEQYL.